What follows are 17 T cell receptor beta chains derived from one specimen sequenced in a study of CD8+CD57+ T cells in acquired aplastic anemia. The template used for profiling TCR beta VDJ and CDR3 was genomic DNA. Each CDR3 protein gets one entry after TCRdb re-called the reads with MiXCR. The sample has a few hundred thousand distinct CDR3 sequences, 34% seen once. The material sequenced was sorted CD4+, CD8+, or CD8+CD57+ T cells (not recorded which) from PBMCs. The receptors come from a human donor in good health, serving as a control.

Concerning this clonotype: Possible read error: a much larger clone is one base away. V gene TRBV20-1 combines with J gene TRBJ2-3; D is possibly TRBD1 (5 bases). The CDR3 runs to 15 residues. V lost 6 bases to trimming and J lost 3 bases, with 19 bases between them. From germline, CDR1 is DFQATT and CDR2 SNEGSKA (reference sequence). As DNA, the CDR3 is TGCAGTGCCTCGATCCGTTCAAAGGGGACAGATACGCAGTATTTT. It translates to CSASIRSKGTDTQYF.

This clonotype was detected only once. The V and J genes are TRBV15 and TRBJ2-3; D unclear. CDR1 LNHNV and CDR2 YYDKDF come from the germline V gene (reference sequence). Trimming took 0 bases from V and 6 from J, leaving 13 bases between them. The CDR3 covers 15 residues. CDR3 amino acids: CATSRDLRIIDTQYF. CDR3 coding DNA: TGTGCCACCAGCAGAGACCTTCGGATTATCGATACGCAGTATTTT.

This clonotype occurred many times. This chain links TRBV10-3 with TRBJ2-7; TRBD2 is a possible D gene (5 bases). Germline CDR1 and CDR2: ENHRY and SYGVKD. The CDR3 spans 14 residues. V lost 0 bases and J lost 1, with 7 bases in between. The CDR3 here is CAISESRTSYEQYF. The CDR3 nucleotides are TGTGCCATCAGTGAGTCTAGGACTTCCTACGAGCAGTACTTC.

In this sample, this clonotype turned up many times. The chain carries TRBV5-1 and TRBJ2-7, with TRBD1 identical over 8 bases. Germline V CDR1 and CDR2: SGHRS, YFSETQ. V was clipped by 0 bases and J by 1 base; unmatched bases: 3. The CDR3 has 15 residues. The CDR3 nucleotides are TGCGCCAGCAGCTTGGCCGGGACAGGATCCTACGAGCAGTACTTC. This sequence encodes CASSLAGTGSYEQYF. Full variable domain (rest looked up from reference TRBV5-1 and TRBJ2-7): KAGVTQTPRYLIKTRGQQVTLSCSPISGHRSVSWYQQTPGQGLQFLFEYFSETQRNKGNFPGRFSGRQFSNSRSEMNVSTLELGDSALYLCASSLAGTGSYEQYFGPGTRLTVT.

This clonotype was seen ten or more times. This sequence joins TRBV4-1 and TRBJ1-6; D ambiguous. Trimming took off 4 bases at V and 9 bases at J, with 22 bases between the two ends. Germline values: CDR1 MGHRA, CDR2 YSYEKL. The CDR3 has 17 residues. The CDR3 loop is CASSPSQGLVLGSPLHF. CDR3 DNA sequence: TGCGCCAGCAGCCCATCCCAAGGGTTGGTCCTTGGTTCACCCCTCCACTTT.

This clonotype was detected many times. The chain combines TRBV5-1 with TRBJ2-7; 7 nucleotides match TRBD2. The CDR3 spans 14 residues. V shed 0 bases, J shed 4 bases, and the junction held 4 bases outside the gene matches. Germline V gene sequence: CDR1 SGHRS, CDR2 YFSETQ. CDR3 in amino acids: CASSLDPAGYEQYF. CDR3 sequence (DNA): TGCGCCAGCAGCTTGGACCCAGCGGGGTACGAGCAGTACTTC.

In its sample, this clonotype was seen a few times. The chain recombines TRBV5-1 with TRBJ1-1; D unresolved. Trimming stripped 5 bases from V and 2 bases from J, with 13 bases between. The length of the CDR3 is 14 residues. CDR1 and CDR2 (germline): SGHRS, YFSETQ. The CDR3 region has the DNA TGCGCCAGCAGTTGGCAGACCCAAAACACTGAAGCTTTCTTT. Protein sequence: CASSWQTQNTEAFF.

The V and J genes are TRBV10-3 and TRBJ1-2; 9 bases map to TRBD1. Trimming at V came to 7 bases and at J to 3 bases, leaving 9 bases not matched to a gene. The germline CDR1 and CDR2 sequences are ENHRY and SYGVKD. The CDR3 has 15 amino acids. The CDR3 DNA sequence: TGTGCCATCAACAGACCGGGACAGGGAGACTATGGCTACACCTTC. It codes for CAINRPGQGDYGYTF.

This clonotype appeared many times. The chain is built from TRBV24-1 and TRBJ2-1, with D possibly matching TRBD2 (6 bases). Between the trimmed V and J ends, which lost 10 bases and 9 bases, there was a span of 18 bases. This CDR3 has 13 amino acids. The germline CDR1 and CDR2 sequences are KGHDR and SFDVKD. CDR3 coding DNA: TGTGCCACTAGAACTAGCTCCGGGGGTGAGCAGTTCTTC. It specifies CATRTSSGGEQFF.

This clonotype was detected only a few times. The rearrangement uses TRBV6-5 and TRBJ1-2; 11 positions agree with TRBD1. V shed 2 bases, J shed 8 bases, and the junction held 13 bases outside the gene matches. The germline V gene encodes CDR1 MNHEY and CDR2 SVGAGI. This CDR3 has 17 amino acids. The CDR3 here is CASSYSDYKGQGVGYTF. CDR3 coding DNA: TGTGCCAGCAGTTACAGCGATTATAAGGGACAGGGGGTAGGCTACACCTTC.

This clonotype was counted only a few times. A read error is possible here, since a much larger clone lies one base away. The chain combines TRBV20-1 with TRBJ2-2, with D perhaps TRBD1 or TRBD2 (6 bases each). Germline V lookup: CDR1 DFQATT, CDR2 SNEGSKA (reference sequence). CDR3 length: 13 amino acids. CDR3 region: CSARATGTGGLFF. CDR3 in DNA: TGCAGTGCTAGGGCCACAGGGACCGGGGGGCTGTTTTTT.

This clonotype was seen repeatedly, ten times or more. The chain uses TRBV20-1 and TRBJ2-3; TRBD2 matches 7 bases. The ends lost 0 bases at V and 1 base at J; junction bases unmatched: 10. The germline gives CDR1 DFQATT, CDR2 SNEGSKA (reference sequence). The CDR3 length is 17 residues. The CDR3 region is CSARDPGAGRGTDTQYF. The CDR3, as DNA: TGCAGTGCTAGAGATCCTGGGGCAGGGAGGGGCACAGATACGCAGTATTTT.

This clonotype occurred many times. The V gene is TRBV7-3, the J gene TRBJ1-5, with D hard to call. The CDR3 is 13 amino acids. Between the trimmed V and J ends, which lost 5 bases and 1 base, there was a span of 6 bases. Germline CDR1 and CDR2: SGHTA and FQGTGA. The CDR3 nucleotides are TGTGCCAGCAGCATTGACAGCAATCAGCCCCAGCATTTT. Its translation is CASSIDSNQPQHF.

This clonotype was seen repeatedly, ten times or more. The J gene is TRBJ2-7, the V gene TRBV20-1, with unresolved D. CDR1 DFQATT and CDR2 SNEGSKA come from the germline V gene (reference sequence). Trimming removed 1 base at V and 5 bases at J, with 9 bases between. The CDR3 length is 12 residues. As DNA, the CDR3 is TGCAGTGCTAGAGTAACATTGGACGAGCAGTACTTC. Its protein is CSARVTLDEQYF.

The genes are TRBV9 and TRBJ2-4, with a weak D call TRBD1 (6 bases). The CDR3 is 18 amino acids. Trimming removed 5 bases at V and 0 bases at J, with 21 bases between. Germline V gives CDR1 SGDLS, CDR2 YYNGEE. CDR3 coding DNA: TGTGCCAGCAGGGGTGGGCAGGGACAATTTATAGCCAAAAACATTCAGTACTTC. Protein: CASRGGQGQFIAKNIQYF.

Many counts were recorded for this clonotype. V usage is TRBV20-1 and J usage is TRBJ2-5, with no clear D. The CDR3 has 12 residues. V was pared by 8 bases and J by 5 bases, with 15 bases between. The germline gives CDR1 DFQATT, CDR2 SNEGSKA (reference sequence). DNA of the CDR3: TGCAGTTCGATGGGCCTTTGGGAGACCCAGTACTTC. It yields the protein CSSMGLWETQYF.

This clonotype was seen a handful of times. This chain links TRBV5-8 with TRBJ2-7; possibly TRBD1 or TRBD2 for D (5 bases each). V lost 4 bases, J lost 4 bases, and 18 bases lay in between. Germline values: CDR1 SGHTS, CDR2 YDEGEE. The CDR3 has 15 residues. The CDR3, as DNA: TGTGCCAGCAGCAGGTACGGGGCGTCCGGTTACGAGCAGTACTTC. Translating it yields CASSRYGASGYEQYF.